A single sample is the source of the 5 T cell receptor beta chains below, sequenced in a study of T cells after yellow fever vaccination. MiXCR, run by TCRdb on the 5' RACE reads, gives a single entry per CDR3 protein. The sample holds 300,000 to 400,000 distinct CDR3 sequences, 6.2% seen once. The starting material was PBMCs, obtained 5 days after the yellow fever booster vaccination. Receptors originate from a man aged 25 to 40 who received the YFV17D yellow fever vaccine.

This clonotype was counted a few times. This rearrangement joins TRBV7-2 to TRBJ2-5, with 9 bases fitting TRBD2. The CDR3 length is 14 residues. CDR1 and CDR2 (germline): SGHTA, FQGNSA. Trimming at V came to 5 bases and at J to 4 bases, leaving 5 bases not matched to a gene. CDR3 region: CASSTGLALETQYF. In DNA, the CDR3 is TGTGCCAGCAGCACGGGACTAGCTCTAGAGACCCAGTACTTC.

This clonotype was observed at least ten times. DNA of the CDR3: TGCAGCGGGCAGTGGTTCAATGAGCAGTTCTTC. It is translated as CSGQWFNEQFF. The chain links TRBV29-1 to TRBJ2-1; D is unresolved. Germline CDR1 reads SQVTM; CDR2 reads ANQGSEA. This CDR3 contains 11 residues. V was cut by 7 bases and J by 6 bases, with 10 bases left in between.

This clonotype turned up a few times. The chain carries TRBV4-3 and TRBJ2-5, with a possible D match to TRBD2 (5 bases). The CDR3 extends over 14 amino acids. Germline CDR1 is LGHNA and CDR2 is YSLEER. Trimming left V 1 base short and J 4 bases short, with 10 bases between. The CDR3 bases are TGCGCCAGCAGCCAAGTAGGAGAGGGAGAGACCCAGTACTTC. Amino acids: CASSQVGEGETQYF.

This clonotype was detected ten times or more. This rearrangement joins TRBV5-1 to TRBJ2-7; 10 nucleotides align to TRBD2. CDR3 length: 15 residues. Trimming took 0 bases from V and 4 from J; bases not matched to a gene: 4. Germline CDR1 and CDR2: SGHRS and YFSETQ. DNA of the CDR3: TGCGCCAGCAGCTTGGATAGCGGGAGGACTTACGAGCAGTACTTC. Translation gives CASSLDSGRTYEQYF.

The sample holds a few counts of this clonotype. V is TRBV29-1 and J is TRBJ1-1; the D is unclear. This CDR3 has 11 residues. Trimming shortened V by 4 bases and J by 0 bases, and 3 bases separated the two germline ends. Germline V CDR1 and CDR2: SQVTM, ANQGSEA. CDR3 loop: CSVGLNTEAFF. The DNA for the CDR3 is TGCAGCGTTGGGTTGAACACTGAAGCTTTCTTT.